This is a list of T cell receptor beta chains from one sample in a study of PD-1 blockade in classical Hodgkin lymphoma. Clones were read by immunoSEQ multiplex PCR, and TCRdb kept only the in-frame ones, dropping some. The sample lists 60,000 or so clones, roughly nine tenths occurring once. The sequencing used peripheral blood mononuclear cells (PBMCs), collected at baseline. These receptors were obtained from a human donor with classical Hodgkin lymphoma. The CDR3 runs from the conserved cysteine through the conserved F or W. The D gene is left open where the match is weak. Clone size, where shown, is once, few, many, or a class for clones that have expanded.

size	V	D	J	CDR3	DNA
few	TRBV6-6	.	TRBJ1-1	CASTGQRAFF	TGTGCCAGCACGGGGCAGAGAGCTTTCTTT
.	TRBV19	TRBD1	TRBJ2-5	CASSDRVGETQYF	TGTGCCAGTTCAGACAGGGTGGGAGAGACCCAGTACTTC
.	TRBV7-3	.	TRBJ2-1	CASSLHWPYNEQFF	TGTGCCAGCAGCTTACATTGGCCCTACAATGAGCAGTTCTTC
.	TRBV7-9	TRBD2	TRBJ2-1	CASSQAGAWGQFF	TGTGCCAGCAGCCAAGCGGGGGCTTGGGGGCAGTTCTTC
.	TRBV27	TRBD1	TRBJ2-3	CASTGQHTDTQYF	TGTGCCAGTACGGGACAGCACACAGATACGCAGTATTTT
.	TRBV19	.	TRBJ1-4	CASSNLGTTGEKLFF	TGTGCCAGTAGTAACCTGGGGACGACCGGGGAAAAACTGTTTTTT
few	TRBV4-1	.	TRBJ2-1	CASSHATSSYNEQFF	TGCGCCAGCAGCCATGCCACAAGCTCCTACAATGAGCAGTTCTTC
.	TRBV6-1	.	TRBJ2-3	CASNRGDTQYF	TGTGCCAGCAACCGGGGGGATACGCAGTATTTT
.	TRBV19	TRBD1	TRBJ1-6	CASRGQGDSPLHF	TGTGCCAGTAGGGGACAGGGGGATTCACCCCTCCACTTT
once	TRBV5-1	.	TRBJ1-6	CASSLGTVGSPLHF	TGCGCCAGCAGCTTGGGGACAGTTGGATCACCCCTCCACTTT
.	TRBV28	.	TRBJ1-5	CASSLAGVGNQPQHF	TGTGCCAGCAGTTTGGCGGGGGTAGGCAATCAGCCCCAGCATTTT
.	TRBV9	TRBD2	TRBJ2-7	CASSTHTSGSLYEQYF	TGTGCCAGCAGCACACACACTAGCGGGAGTCTGTACGAGCAGTACTTC
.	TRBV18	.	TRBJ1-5	CASSADGNQPQHF	TGTGCCAGCTCCGCGGACGGAAATCAGCCCCAGCATTTT
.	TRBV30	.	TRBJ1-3	CAWGPRTWTRTIYF	TGTGCCTGGGGCCCCCGCACCTGGACCCGGACCATATATTTT
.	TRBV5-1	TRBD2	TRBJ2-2	CASEAGAGELFF	TGCGCCAGCGAGGCGGGGGCCGGGGAGCTGTTTTTT
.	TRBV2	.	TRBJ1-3	CASSEGVVIYF	TGTGCCAGCAGTGAGGGTGTTGTCATATATTTT
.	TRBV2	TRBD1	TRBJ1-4	CASRTGLTGEKLFF	TGTGCCAGCAGGACAGGGCTAACAGGCGAAAAACTGTTTTTT
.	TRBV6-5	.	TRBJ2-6	CASGYGFSGANVLTF	TGTGCCAGCGGCTACGGGTTCTCTGGGGCCAACGTCCTGACTTTC
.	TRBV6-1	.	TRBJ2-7	CASSEAGGQAGSYEQYF	TGTGCCAGCAGTGAAGCGGGAGGTCAGGCAGGCTCCTACGAGCAGTACTTC
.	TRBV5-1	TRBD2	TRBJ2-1	CASSLGSSGVGEQFF	TGCGCCAGCAGCTTGGGGTCTAGCGGGGTCGGTGAGCAGTTCTTC
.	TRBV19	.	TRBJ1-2	CASSTYLGLNYGYTF	TGTGCCAGTAGTACATATCTGGGGTTGAACTATGGCTACACCTTC
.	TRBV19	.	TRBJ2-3	CASSGFGGAPADTQYF	TGTGCCAGTAGTGGTTTTGGGGGGGCGCCGGCAGATACGCAGTATTTT
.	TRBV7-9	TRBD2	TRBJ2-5	CASSSLAGGPETQYF	TGTGCCAGCAGCTCCTTAGCGGGAGGGCCGGAGACCCAGTACTTC
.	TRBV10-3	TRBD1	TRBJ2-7	CAISERMGDRGNYEQYF	TGTGCCATCAGTGAGAGGATGGGGGACAGGGGTAACTACGAGCAGTACTTC
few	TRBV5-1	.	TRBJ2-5	CASSFSGIQETQYF	TGCGCCAGCAGCTTTTCCGGGATTCAAGAGACCCAGTACTTC
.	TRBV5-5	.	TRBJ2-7	CASSQRGYEQYF	TGTGCCAGCAGCCAAAGGGGCTACGAGCAGTACTTC
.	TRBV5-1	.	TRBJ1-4	CASRRTPSANEKLFF	TGCGCCAGCAGGAGGACACCCTCGGCTAATGAAAAACTGTTTTTT
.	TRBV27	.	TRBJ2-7	CASSMTGSEQYF	TGTGCCAGCAGTATGACAGGATCCGAGCAGTACTTC
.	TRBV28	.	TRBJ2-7	CASSFIAGTVYEQYF	TGTGCCAGCAGTTTCATCGCAGGGACGGTATACGAGCAGTACTTC
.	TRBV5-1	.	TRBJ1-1	CASSLYLDTEAFF	TGCGCCAGCAGCTTATATTTGGACACTGAAGCTTTCTTT
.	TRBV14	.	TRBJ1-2	CASSRGRHTYGYTF	TGTGCCAGCAGCAGGGGAAGACACACTTATGGCTACACCTTC
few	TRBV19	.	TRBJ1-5	CASSPPGGYSNQPQHF	TGTGCCAGTAGTCCCCCCGGGGGTTATAGCAATCAGCCCCAGCATTTT
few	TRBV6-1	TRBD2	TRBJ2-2	CASSALAGTTGELFF	TGTGCCAGCAGTGCACTAGCGGGGACTACCGGGGAGCTGTTTTTT
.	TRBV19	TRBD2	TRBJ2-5	CASSIVSSGTLRQETQYF	TGTGCCAGTAGTATAGTGTCTAGCGGGACTCTCCGCCAAGAGACCCAGTACTTC
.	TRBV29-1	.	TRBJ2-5	CSVEMWLEGSLETQYF	TGCAGCGTTGAAATGTGGCTTGAGGGGTCGTTGGAGACCCAGTACTTC
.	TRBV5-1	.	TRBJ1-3	CASSLDRAAGNTIYF	TGCGCCAGCAGCTTGGACAGGGCGGCTGGAAACACCATATATTTT
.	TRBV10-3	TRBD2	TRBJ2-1	CAISESGTRVDEQFF	TGTGCCATCAGTGAGTCCGGGACTAGGGTGGACGAGCAGTTCTTC
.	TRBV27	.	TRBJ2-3	CASRVDRRFTDTQYF	TGTGCCAGCAGAGTCGACAGGCGATTCACAGATACGCAGTATTTT
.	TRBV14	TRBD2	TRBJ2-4	CASSQGVLAGGLAKNIQYF	TGTGCCAGCAGCCAGGGTGTACTAGCGGGAGGACTAGCCAAAAACATTCAGTACTTC
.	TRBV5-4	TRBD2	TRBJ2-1	CASSISGGAYNEQFF	TGTGCCAGCAGCATTAGCGGGGGGGCCTACAATGAGCAGTTCTTC
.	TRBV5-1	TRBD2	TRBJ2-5	CASSSGTSGGAGETQYF	TGCGCCAGCAGCTCAGGGACTAGCGGGGGGGCAGGAGAGACCCAGTACTTC
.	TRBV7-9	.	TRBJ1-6	CASSLIRDTLHF	TGTGCCAGCAGCTTAATCCGGGACACCCTCCACTTT
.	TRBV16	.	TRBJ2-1	CASSQYWGGNEQFF	TGTGCCAGCAGCCAATATTGGGGTGGGAATGAGCAGTTCTTC
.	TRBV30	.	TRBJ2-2	CACLHIGTGELFF	TGTGCCTGTTTACACATCGGCACCGGGGAGCTGTTTTTT
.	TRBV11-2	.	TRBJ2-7	CASSFSGFEQYF	TGTGCCAGCAGCTTTTCGGGTTTCGAGCAGTACTTC
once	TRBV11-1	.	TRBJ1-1	CASSLPGTSNTEAFF	TGTGCCAGCAGCTTACCCGGGACATCGAACACTGAAGCTTTCTTT
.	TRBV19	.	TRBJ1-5	CASRDNGVGQPQHF	TGTGCCAGTAGAGATAATGGGGTTGGTCAGCCCCAGCATTTT
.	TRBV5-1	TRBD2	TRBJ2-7	CASSGGTSGYYEQYF	TGCGCCAGCAGCGGGGGGACTAGCGGTTACTACGAGCAGTACTTC
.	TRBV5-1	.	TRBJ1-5	CASPFPRTYSNQPQHF	TGCGCCTCTCCTTTCCCGCGCACCTATAGCAATCAGCCCCAGCATTTT